Listed here is a single T cell receptor (beta chain). Its specificity is not known. This specimen comes from a study of T cell responses to AZD1222 COVID-19 vaccine. Study findings and constraints: Just six or seven AZD1222 recipients tested seropositive at baseline. Along spike, vaccine-associated CD4 TCRs were found throughout, with dominance at 160-218 and 743-854. Most donors were white British and more were female, and clonal diversity was possibly underestimated. Vaccination with two AZD1222 doses was followed by a rise in Spike-specific TCR breadth and depth.

In germline, CDR1 is MNHEY, CDR2 SVGAGI. V gave up 5 bases and J gave up 8 bases, with 18 bases separating them. This CDR3 region has 15 residues. The table came from immunoSEQ multiplex PCR; TCRdb's copy has only in-frame clones and leaves some out. The sample holds more than 90,000 clones, around 90% seen once. The sample was peripheral blood, taken 28 days after the second AZD1222 dose. This TCR was recovered from an adult who received the AZD1222 COVID-19 vaccine. This chain links TRBV6-5 with TRBJ1-4, with TRBD1 as a possible D gene (6 bases). This CDR3 is CASSPKQGRGEKLFF. The CDR3 DNA follows: TGTGCCAGCAGTCCCAAACAGGGTAGGGGGGAAAAACTGTTTTTT.